The 32 T cell receptor beta chains presented below share a single source sample, sequenced in a study of Graves' ophthalmopathy and Graves' hyperthyroidism. CDR3 regions of TCR beta were amplified from RNA transcripts. Investigators did first-round RT-PCR with HTBI primers, then second-round multiplex PCR. TCRdb re-called the multiplex PCR reads with MiXCR, one entry per CDR3 protein. The repertoire consists of some 200,000 distinct CDR3 sequences, with roughly 29% occurring once and the leading ten covering over 7.5%. Input material: peripheral blood. Receptors were obtained from a man aged 45-65 years with Graves' ophthalmopathy.

The V gene is TRBV6-2 or TRBV6-3, the J gene TRBJ2-7, with TRBD2 as a possible D gene (6 bases). Germline CDR1 and CDR2: MNHEY and SVGEGT. The V end lost 6 bases, the J end lost 4 bases, and 13 bases lay between the germline ends. The CDR3 is made up of 13 amino acids. The CDR3 nucleotides read TGTGCCAGCAGCTCCCAACGGGGGTACGAGCAGTACTTC. Translating gives CASSSQRGYEQYF.

V gene TRBV12-3 or TRBV12-4 combines with J gene TRBJ1-1; D is unresolved. CDR3 length equals 13 residues. Trimming took off 7 bases at V and 2 bases at J, with 11 bases between the two ends. CDR3 in DNA: TGTGCCAGCATCCTGGACGGTAACACTGAAGCTTTCTTT. Protein sequence: CASILDGNTEAFF.

This clonotype came up many times. At one boundary the junction diverges from the germline segment, which might be a read error. The chain couples TRBV6-6 to TRBJ1-1, with D hard to call. The CDR3 is 15 residues long. Germline lookup yields CDR1 MNHNY and CDR2 SVGAGI (reference sequence). The CDR3 protein is CAGSYATGRNTEAFF. In DNA, the CDR3 is TGTGCCGGCAGTTACGCGACCGGACGTAACACTGAAGCTTTCTTT.

This clonotype was found many times. V gene TRBV19 combines with J gene TRBJ2-7, with a weak D call TRBD2 (6 bases). The germline gives CDR1 LNHDA, CDR2 SQIVND (reference sequence). The CDR3 totals 15 residues. V lost 3 bases and J lost 3, with 15 bases in between. The CDR3 reads CASSINSGTGYEQYF. CDR3 sequence (DNA): TGTGCCAGTAGTATCAATAGCGGAACCGGCTACGAGCAGTACTTC.

This clonotype was found once. The chain combines TRBV28 with TRBJ2-5; tentatively, D is TRBD1 (7 bases). Looked up from germline, CDR1 is MDHEN and CDR2 is SYDVKM. Trimming took 2 bases from V and 1 from J, leaving 14 bases between them. This CDR3 is 16 amino acids long. CDR3 in amino acids: CASSLMFQGGQETQYF. The DNA of the CDR3 is TGTGCCAGCAGTTTAATGTTCCAGGGGGGCCAAGAGACCCAGTACTTC.

This clonotype was counted many times. V usage is TRBV4-1 and J usage is TRBJ2-2; a weak D match, TRBD1 (5 bases). Germline lookup yields CDR1 MGHRA and CDR2 YSYEKL. This CDR3 has 12 residues. Trimming left V 6 bases short and J 7 bases short, with 9 bases between. The CDR3 spells CASSRGYGELFF. CDR3 coding DNA: TGCGCCAGCAGTAGGGGTTACGGGGAGCTGTTTTTT.

This clonotype has a count of ten or more. The J gene is TRBJ1-5, the V gene TRBV7-2; possible D gene TRBD1, 5 bases. Trimming removed 1 base at V and 2 bases at J, with 9 bases between. Per the germline V gene, CDR1 is SGHTA and CDR2 is FQGNSA. CDR3 length equals 15 residues. CDR3 region: CASSLGQLGNQPQHF. In DNA, the CDR3 is TGTGCCAGCAGCTTAGGACAGTTGGGCAATCAGCCCCAGCATTTT.

This clonotype has at least ten counts. The chain combines TRBV24-1 with TRBJ2-7, with unresolved D. The CDR3 length is 16 residues. Trimming pared 0 bases from V and 2 bases from J, leaving 13 bases between. CDR1 is KGHDR and CDR2 is SFDVKD in the germline V gene. As DNA, the CDR3 is TGTGCCACCAGTGATTTGCGATCCACCCACCCCTACGAGCAGTACTTC. Protein product: CATSDLRSTHPYEQYF.

At least ten counts were recorded for this clonotype. The gene calls are TRBV29-1 and TRBJ2-7, with D tentatively TRBD2 (5 bases). Trimming left V 4 bases short and J 6 bases short, with 19 bases between. Per the germline V gene, CDR1 is SQVTM and CDR2 is ANQGSEA. The CDR3 totals 14 residues. In DNA form, the CDR3 reads TGCAGCGTTGCTGAGGGAGTAGGACCACGCGAGCAGTACTTC. Translation: CSVAEGVGPREQYF.

The table lists this clonotype with many counts. V gene TRBV30 combines with J gene TRBJ2-5; tentative D call: TRBD2 (5 bases). In germline, CDR1 is GTSNPN, CDR2 SVGIG (reference sequence). This CDR3 is built from 12 residues. V was trimmed by 1 base and J by 7 bases, leaving 10 bases between them. The CDR3 DNA sequence: TGTGCCTGGAGTGCCCAACTAGGGACCCAGTACTTC. It translates to CAWSAQLGTQYF. Together with reference TRBV30 and TRBJ2-5, the CDR3 gives the full variable domain: SQTIHQWPATLVQPVGSPLSLECTVEGTSNPNLYWYRQAAGRGLQLLFYSVGIGQISSEVPQNLSASRPQDRQFILSSKKLLLSDSGFYLCAWSAQLGTQYFGPGTRLLVL.

This clonotype was picked up many times. The genes are TRBV19 and TRBJ2-5; a weak D match, TRBD2 (6 bases). Trimming cost V 6 bases and J 2 bases, with 10 bases left between them. Germline assignment: CDR1 LNHDA and CDR2 SQIVND (reference sequence). The CDR3 totals 13 residues. The CDR3 protein is CASRRGRQETQYF. The CDR3 DNA follows: TGTGCCAGTAGGCGGGGCAGGCAAGAGACCCAGTACTTC.

This clonotype appeared a single time. The V call is TRBV7-2, the J call TRBJ2-7; 9 bases match TRBD1. Germline trimming cut 1 base from V and 6 bases from J; bases unmatched to any gene: 7. The CDR3 extends over 15 amino acids. In germline, CDR1 is SGHTA, CDR2 FQGNSA. The DNA of the CDR3 is TGTGCCAGCAGCTTAGTTTGGGGACAGGGTTTCGAGCAGTACTTC. This translates into CASSLVWGQGFEQYF.

A note on this clonotype: One base away lies a much larger clone, so this may be a sequencing read error. The CDR3 loop reads CASSELPPGTAYNSALHF. CDR3 in DNA: TGTGCCAGCAGTGAATTGCCTCCCGGGACTGCTTATAATTCAGCCCTCCACTTT. This chain uses TRBV6-1 with TRBJ1-6, with D possibly TRBD1 on 5 matching bases. The germline V gene encodes CDR1 MNHNS and CDR2 SASEGT. This CDR3 has 18 residues.

In its sample, this clonotype was seen once. The chain employs TRBV12-3 or TRBV12-4 and TRBJ2-2; D gene ambiguous. Trimming took off 2 bases at V and 5 bases at J, with 9 bases between the two ends. CDR3 length: 14 amino acids. The CDR3, as DNA: TGTGCCAGCAGTTTACGGTATAGAACCGGGGAGCTGTTTTTT. Protein sequence: CASSLRYRTGELFF.

V gene TRBV6-2 or TRBV6-3 combines with J gene TRBJ2-5, with D hard to call. This CDR3 spans 13 amino acids. CDR1 and CDR2 (germline): MNHEY, SVGEGT. Trimming took 0 bases from V and 5 from J, leaving 7 bases between them. Here the CDR3 DNA reads TGTGCCAGCAGTTACTCAACCCGGGAGACCCAGTACTTC. Its translation: CASSYSTRETQYF.

The V gene is TRBV12-3 or TRBV12-4, the J gene TRBJ1-5; D is perhaps TRBD1 (5 bases). The CDR3 totals 15 residues. V was cut by 5 bases and J by 2 bases, with 13 bases left in between. The CDR3 here is CASSPTASRNQPQHF. For the CDR3, the DNA is TGTGCCAGCAGTCCGACAGCGTCACGCAATCAGCCCCAGCATTTT.

This clonotype was counted ten times or more. The V and J genes are TRBV28 and TRBJ1-1; D uncertain. CDR3 length equals 14 residues. The germline V gene encodes CDR1 MDHEN and CDR2 SYDVKM. Trimming shortened V by 3 bases and J by 4 bases, and 12 bases separated the two germline ends. The CDR3 coding sequence is TGTGCCAGCAGTTTCCAGGAGGAGGTCACTGAAGCTTTCTTT. Translation gives CASSFQEEVTEAFF.

This clonotype was found many times. CDR3: CASSFGAANTEAFF. The DNA of the CDR3 is TGTGCCAGCAGTTTCGGGGCAGCTAACACTGAAGCTTTCTTT. V usage is TRBV12-3 or TRBV12-4 and J usage is TRBJ1-1, with D possibly matching TRBD1 (5 bases). V gave up 3 bases and J gave up 2 bases, with 10 bases separating them. The CDR3 length is 14 residues.

This clonotype was recorded at least ten times. This rearrangement joins TRBV19 to TRBJ2-7, with 9 bases matching TRBD2. The CDR3 runs to 13 residues. J gave up 3 bases and V 3 bases, and 0 bases lay outside the gene matches. Germline V gives CDR1 LNHDA, CDR2 SQIVND (reference sequence). The CDR3 reads CASSISGSYEQYF. CDR3 sequence (DNA): TGTGCCAGTAGTATTAGCGGGAGCTACGAGCAGTACTTC.

V usage is TRBV28 and J usage is TRBJ2-7; no definite D call. The CDR3 totals 13 residues. Trimming pared 6 bases from V and 3 bases from J, leaving 12 bases between. The germline V gene encodes CDR1 MDHEN and CDR2 SYDVKM. CDR3 DNA sequence: TGTGCCAGCAGCTGGGCGCCGGGCTACGAGCAGTACTTC. Protein product: CASSWAPGYEQYF.

This clonotype has only one observation. V usage is TRBV6-2 or TRBV6-3 and J usage is TRBJ2-7; 12 nucleotides match TRBD2. Looked up from germline, CDR1 is MNHEY and CDR2 is SVGEGT. The CDR3 runs 17 residues. Losses at the gene ends were 4 bases for V and 0 bases for J; bases not matched to a gene: 7. CDR3 residues: CASSLSSSGRVSYEQYF. The CDR3 DNA reads TGTGCCAGCAGTTTATCCTCTAGCGGGAGGGTCTCCTACGAGCAGTACTTC.

The table lists this clonotype with many counts. This sequence joins TRBV7-2 and TRBJ2-2; D gene uncertain. Germline V lookup: CDR1 SGHTA, CDR2 FQGNSA. CDR3 length: 11 residues. V was pared by 4 bases and J by 8 bases, with 5 bases between. The CDR3 coding sequence is TGTGCCAGCAGCTACTTGGGGGAGCTGTTTTTT. Amino acids: CASSYLGELFF.

The chain joins TRBV6-2 or TRBV6-3 to TRBJ2-7; D ambiguous. The V gene lost 8 bases and the J gene lost 3 bases, with 17 bases spanning the gap. Germline CDR1 reads MNHEY; CDR2 reads SVGEGT. This CDR3 is built from 14 residues. CDR3 amino acids: CASCHPVLVYEQYF. Written as DNA, the CDR3 is TGTGCCAGCTGCCACCCAGTTTTAGTCTACGAGCAGTACTTC.

The rearrangement links TRBV27 to TRBJ1-1, with D unresolved. This CDR3 comprises 15 residues. Trimming removed 5 bases at V and 5 bases at J, with 18 bases between. The germline V gene encodes CDR1 MNHEY and CDR2 SMNVEV (reference sequence). The CDR3 DNA follows: TGTGCCAGCAGTCCCTCCATGGTGTCGAGGACTGAAGCTTTCTTT. It specifies CASSPSMVSRTEAFF.

At least ten counts were recorded for this clonotype. The genes are TRBV7-2 and TRBJ2-2; TRBD1 might be the D (6 bases). V shed 0 bases and J shed 4 bases, with 9 bases lying between them. Germline V gene lookup returns CDR1 SGHTA and CDR2 FQGNSA. CDR3 size: 15 residues. As DNA, the CDR3 is TGTGCCAGCAGCTTAGCACAGGGAGTCACCGGGGAGCTGTTTTTT. Translating it yields CASSLAQGVTGELFF.

In its sample, this clonotype was seen many times. At one of its ends the junction is not consistent with the germline gene, which may arise from a read error. The chain couples TRBV12-3 or TRBV12-4 to TRBJ2-4; tentatively, D is TRBD1 (6 bases). The CDR3 runs to 12 residues. CDR3 nucleotide sequence: TGTGCCAGCAGCCCCGGAAGGGACATTCAGCACTTC. The encoded protein is CASSPGRDIQHF.

At least ten counts were recorded for this clonotype. This chain uses TRBV20-1 with TRBJ2-7, with 13 positions matching TRBD2. The germline CDR1 and CDR2 sequences are DFQATT and SNEGSKA (reference sequence). There are 16 residues in the CDR3. V shed 0 bases and J 1 base; nucleotides not matched to a gene: 3. The CDR3 sequence is CSARDLTSGRSYEQYF. The CDR3, as DNA: TGCAGTGCTAGAGATTTGACTAGCGGGAGGTCCTACGAGCAGTACTTC.

The rearrangement links TRBV28 to TRBJ1-6; maybe TRBD1 (6 bases). The CDR3 spans 15 residues. V lost 6 bases and J 9 bases, leaving 18 bases between the germline ends. Germline CDR1 and CDR2: MDHEN and SYDVKM. This chain's CDR3 is CASRSETGLSSPLHF. The CDR3 DNA follows: TGTGCCAGCAGATCAGAGACAGGCCTGAGTTCACCCCTCCACTTT.

CDR3 sequence reads: CSATGTSVQETQYF. CDR3 in DNA: TGCAGTGCTACCGGGACTAGCGTCCAAGAGACCCAGTACTTC. This chain links TRBV20-1 with TRBJ2-5; 10 nucleotides align to TRBD2. The CDR3 length is 14 residues. Unmatched junction bases numbered 3, after V lost 4 bases and J lost 1 base. The germline gives CDR1 DFQATT, CDR2 SNEGSKA (reference sequence).

In this sample, this clonotype turned up many times. The DNA of the CDR3 is TGTGCCAGCAGTTTAGTCTGGGGCGCCGGCGAGCAGTACTTC. Protein sequence: CASSLVWGAGEQYF. The V and J genes are TRBV27 and TRBJ2-7; possibly TRBD1 for D (5 bases). Germline loops: CDR1 MNHEY, CDR2 SMNVEV (reference sequence). Trimming left V 2 bases short and J 6 bases short, with 14 bases between. The CDR3 extends over 14 amino acids.

In this sample, this clonotype turned up many times. This rearrangement joins TRBV6-1 to TRBJ2-7; the D is unclear. The CDR3 is made up of 11 amino acids. With 7 bases removed from V and 7 bases from J, the gap between germline ends came to 11 bases. Germline CDR1 MNHNS, CDR2 SASEGT. The chain's CDR3 is CASNLHWEQYF. CDR3 in DNA: TGTGCCAGCAACCTGCACTGGGAGCAGTACTTC.

This clonotype came up many times. This chain links TRBV15 with TRBJ2-5; D is perhaps TRBD1 (6 bases). CDR3 length equals 11 residues. V lost 3 bases and J lost 8, with 7 bases in between. From germline, CDR1 is LNHNV and CDR2 YYDKDF (reference sequence). CDR3 coding DNA: TGTGCCACCAGCAGGGGGGCCACCCAGTACTTC. As protein: CATSRGATQYF. Supplemented by reference TRBV15 and TRBJ2-5, the full variable domain reads DAMVIQNPRYQVTQFGKPVTLSCSQTLNHNVMYWYQQKSSQAPKLLFHYYDKDFNNEADTPDNFQSRRPNTSFCFLDIRSPGLGDTAMYLCATSRGATQYFGPGTRLLVL.